This T cell receptor beta chain was recovered during a study of memory CD4+ T cells and cytomegalovirus serostatus. Single viable CD3+CD4+CD8-CD45RO+ cells were sorted as the memory CD4+ T cells. After thawing, CD4+ T cells were positively selected. This clone has at least ten counts. Data came from immunoSEQ multiplex PCR; TCRdb stores just in-frame clones and leaves some out. The sample includes over 55,000 clones, roughly four fifths of them seen just once. The clonotype comes from an adult in good health and CMV-seronegative. The material sequenced was memory CD4+ T cells from blood.

CDR3 nucleotides: TGTGCCAGCAGTGAATATGGGGTTACCCAGCCCCAGCATTTT. It specifies CASSEYGVTQPQHF. The chain employs TRBV2 and TRBJ1-5; D uncertain. Germline V gene lookup returns CDR1 SNHLY and CDR2 FYNNEI. The CDR3 is made up of 14 amino acids. Deletions cut 2 bases from V and 7 bases from J, with 12 bases between.